This T cell receptor beta chain was found in a study of cytomegalovirus exposure and HLA in healthy donors listed by TCRdb under 2017. Study-level background: An earlier analysis of approximately 590 of the donors reported about 290 Gb of sequence data and some 120 million unique TCR beta sequences from about 180 million T cells. Among the roughly 370 genotyped donors, under 90% belonged to the genetic ancestry cluster associated with self-reported Caucasian donors. A later analysis re-analyzed previously published TCR beta repertoires from 660 or so donors and added high-resolution HLA genotyping to study TCR occurrence patterns. Across approximately 400 genotyped donors of the cohort, an average of roughly 250,000 unique TCR beta nucleotide sequences per donor were sequenced, and 15% to 20% of those sequences were non-productive. Donor age, sex, ethnicity and CMV serostatus were compiled alongside the repertoire data. In an earlier analysis of more than 550 of the donors, high-throughput TCR beta sequencing was used to judge whether each TCR beta V gene segment behaved as functional or pseudogenic. A later genetic analysis took genome-wide SNP genotypes for about 55% of the 666 donors and used that subset as a discovery cohort. The T cell repertoires of 666 subjects were profiled by immunosequencing and related to cytomegalovirus serostatus. About 300 gigabases of sequencing data and approximately 80 million unique TCR sequences were included in an early release covering about 700 HLA-typed donors. Four or five DR-DQ haplotypes were handled as single units for association and clustering, since linkage in the cohort was strong. The study aimed to test whether cataloging public T cell receptors could reveal signatures of past pathogen exposure. Rather than using new phenotypic data, the later analysis identified candidate immune exposures from TCR beta sequences and from how often those sequences occurred across donors. Along with the roughly 670-subject first cohort, a separate validation cohort of over 90 different subjects was used. Both class I and class II loci were covered by HLA typing, at four-digit resolution. The number of donors typed differed by locus, with about 629-630 for A, B, C, DRB1 and DQB1, 522 for DQA1, over 600 for DPA1, and over 400 for DPB1. Every discovery cohort repertoire had been produced on one sequencing platform. High-throughput TCR immunosequencing, statistical association of individual TCRs with disease status, and machine learning were combined to predict cytomegalovirus infection status.

Concerning this clone: Its target antigen remains unknown. Base quality data are lacking; no much larger clone is found one base away.

The cohort comprised some 700 healthy bone marrow donors. At the time of sampling, all cohort members were nominally healthy, though unrecorded immune exposures were likely present. The donor was CMV seronegative and belonged to the group of 352 seronegative cohort members. A peripheral blood sample was collected from each donor, and TCR beta sequencing was performed on peripheral blood mononuclear cells. Genomic DNA was extracted from the blood cell samples with the Qiagen DNeasy Blood Extraction Kit. Broader findings and caveats from the paper: Compared with the roughly 700-donor mean, donors in an Asian-associated ancestry cluster had fewer N-insertions in productive TCRs, according to a later genetic analysis. A further reported finding was that TCR beta sequences accurately predicted the HLA-A and HLA-B alleles for most subjects in the first cohort. A later analysis reported that several top co-occurrence clusters appeared linked to parvovirus B19, influenza, CMV and Epstein-Barr virus. Cytomegalovirus status was reported to be diagnosed by the classifier with high specificity and sensitivity in both the original and validation cohorts. Because counts were too low, around 17 rarely observed V segments, including chromosome 9 orphons, were left out of the earlier analysis of about 500 of the donors. At a false discovery rate of 0.05, a later analysis linked about 17,000 TCR beta sequences to specific HLA alleles. In a later analysis, HLA-associated TCR beta chains were found to be more clonally expanded and to have lower generation probabilities than equally common non-associated chains. The 87-base-pair reads could not distinguish some IMGT-functional V segments, including TRBV6-2 and TRBV6-3, so those segments were excluded. Because some donors lacked HLA typing at each locus, the association tests relied only on the typed subset. Most CMV-associated TCR beta chains appeared to be HLA-restricted in a later analysis, and the HLA associations seemed to be driven largely by CMV exposure. In vitro tests confirmed that a few of the cytomegalovirus-associated TCR beta chains recognize cytomegalovirus antigens. V-gene and J-gene trimming of TCR beta chains was associated with a missense DCLRE1C variant in a later genetic analysis, and the association was replicated in an independent cohort. Assigning TCR associations to individual alleles was difficult when HLA alleles, especially DR and DQ, strongly co-occurred. An earlier analysis of several hundred of the donors showed that most TCR beta V segments appeared in productive rearrangements either about 87% or about 30% of the time, which broadly matched IMGT annotations. A later analysis found that TCR association rates varied across HLA loci, with DRB1 alleles showing the most associated TCRs and HLA-C alleles the fewest. Sequencing depth was assumed to be roughly uniform across donors in the presence/absence analyses, though that assumption may not hold. The study listed approximately 160 TCR beta chains as associated with cytomegalovirus. Most TCR sequences were observed very rarely across donors, whereas some public TCRs were present in many individuals. Linkage disequilibrium might explain the correlated functional status among segregating V segments, but an unknown experimental factor could not be excluded. CMV serostatus was the only immune exposure information available for the cohort. The sequencing pipeline was judged likely to have produced a cluster of highly shared sequence variants as a technical artifact. This cohort had only TCR beta chains sequenced, and the lack of alpha or paired-chain data limited which features could be detected. The authors suggested that the approach could potentially be extended to other disease states and immunological phenotypes.

From cysteine to phenylalanine, the CDR3 is 15 amino acids long. Left in the record is the CDR3 DNA by itself, 45 bases read in frame from the first base. The germline V gene provides CDR1 MNHEY and CDR2 SVGAGI. V is cut by 0 bases and J by 3 bases, and the space between the germline ends is 9 bases. Preparation of the library involved the immunoSEQ multiplex PCR assay. For the multiplex PCR, a mixture combining 60 forward primers for TCR Vbeta segments and 13 reverse primers for TCR Jbeta segments was used. Amplification of the CDR3 region of rearranged TCR beta genes was performed with a multiplex PCR assay on genomic DNA. The Illumina HiSeq System was used to sequence the amplified TCR beta libraries as 87-base-pair reads. Regarding the original processing steps: In a later analysis, tens of millions of unique TCR beta chains were counted across the approximately 670 repertoires, and roughly 11 million of these chains were shared by at least two donors. Raw reads were error-corrected and collapsed into unique sequences by a nearest-neighbor algorithm in which closely related sequences were merged to remove PCR and sequencing errors. CDR3 sequences were aligned to IMGT reference sequences to assign V, D and J gene segments. For a sequence to be retained, at least a six-nucleotide match to both a V gene segment and a J gene segment was required. Rearrangements were classified as productive when the CDR3 lacked stop codons and remained in frame with V and J, and all other rearrangements were classified as non-productive. Following IMGT convention, CDR3 was defined as the stretch from the second conserved V-encoded cysteine up to the conserved J-encoded phenylalanine. In an earlier analysis of more than 550 of the donors, sequences lacking an unambiguous match to a single V gene segment were excluded. In an earlier analysis of around 600 of the donors, V segments were called functional above 56.7% productive rearrangements and were called segregating when the between-donor standard deviation exceeded 5%. A statistical classification framework was developed to diagnose cytomegalovirus status using the catalog of TCR beta chain sequences. A later analysis assigned V and J genes by comparing TCR nucleotide sequences with IMGT/GENE-DB human TR gene sequences. In a later analysis, CDR3 sequences and most-parsimonious VDJ recombination scenarios were assigned using the TCRdist pipeline. In a later analysis, every TCR beta chain was defined by the combination of its CDR3 amino acid sequence and its V-gene family, and reads without a unique V-gene family were dropped. A later analysis removed 500 to 650 highly shared, low-generation-probability nucleotide sequences to deal with suspected cross-contamination and a sequencing artifact. For each public chain, a later analysis derived a clonal expansion index from normalized ranks of inferred template counts within each repertoire. In a later analysis, generation probabilities were computed with a VDJ recombination model fitted to out-of-frame rearrangements, and the resulting probabilities were checked against IGoR. Hypergeometric tests were used in a later analysis to score TCR-TCR, TCR-HLA and TCR-CMV co-occurrence, with a repertoire-size bias correction applied to the TCR pairs. False discovery rates were estimated in a later analysis by permuting HLA or CMV assignments 20 times. A later analysis grouped co-occurring TCRs with DBSCAN, adding TCRdist sequence similarity when clustering within HLA-allele-positive subsets. For co-occurrence clustering, repertoires with fewer than 30,000 or more than 120,000 public chains were excluded, along with five or six repertoires with anomalous nucleotide sharing. TCRdb stores this immuneACCESS table with in-frame sequences only. Part of the clones is absent; in the studies checked, under half of the shortfall reflects unresolved V genes, and no reason is known for the rest. The V and J calls and clone size are taken from that table; D and trimming were inferred from the DNA. The sample data list around 150,000 clones, and approximately 77% of these were observed just once. 1.3% to 1.5% of the sample is taken by the ten largest.

This sequence originates from a man between 18 and 29 years old in good health and CMV-seronegative. This chain is built from TRBV6-5 and TRBJ1-5, with no confident D gene call. Sequencing was performed on PBMCs. The CDR3 has the sequence CASSYSIRINQPQHF. The nucleotide sequence is given as TGTGCCAGCAGTTACTCGATCAGGATCAATCAGCCCCAGCATTTT.